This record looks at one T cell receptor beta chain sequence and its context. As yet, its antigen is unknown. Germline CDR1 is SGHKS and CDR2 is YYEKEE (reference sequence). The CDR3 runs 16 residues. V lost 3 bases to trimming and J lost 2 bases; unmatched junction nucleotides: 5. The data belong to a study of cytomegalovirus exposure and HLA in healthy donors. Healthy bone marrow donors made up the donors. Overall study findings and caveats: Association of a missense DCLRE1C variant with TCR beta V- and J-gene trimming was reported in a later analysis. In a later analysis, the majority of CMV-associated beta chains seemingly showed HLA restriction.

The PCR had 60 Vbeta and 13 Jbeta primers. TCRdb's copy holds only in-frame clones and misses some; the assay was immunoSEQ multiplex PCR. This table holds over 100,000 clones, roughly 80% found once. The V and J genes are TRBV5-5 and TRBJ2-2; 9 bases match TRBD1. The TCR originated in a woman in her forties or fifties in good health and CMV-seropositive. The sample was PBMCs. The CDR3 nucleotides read TGTGCCAGCAGCTGGGGACAGGGTTTAAACACCGGGGAGCTGTTTTTT. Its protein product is CASSWGQGLNTGELFF.